The present T cell receptor beta chain was sequenced within a study of long-term antiretroviral therapy in people with HIV. Samples were assayed with immunoSEQ v3.0 at survey level. The method was immunoSEQ multiplex PCR; TCRdb's version includes in-frame clones alone and lacks a portion of them. The sample lists roughly 19,000 clones, 82% seen once, with approximately 11% in the top ten. Participants living with HIV all received treatment in the United States. From germline, CDR1 is MNHEY and CDR2 SVGAGI. The CDR3 length is 15 residues. Trimming removed 4 bases from V and 9 bases from J; junction bases left unmatched: 12. This clone has a single count. The antigen remains unidentified. General study results and limits: The clones with expansion before ART were dominant in the repertoire at all time points.

The chain is built from TRBV6-5 and TRBJ2-3, with 8 nucleotides matching TRBD2. This TCR was sampled from a man between 35 and 55 years old with HIV. The input for sequencing was unsorted PBMCs, taken 2.4 years after starting antiretroviral therapy. The CDR3 is CASSSAGLVPDTQYF. DNA of the CDR3: TGTGCCAGCAGTTCCGCGGGACTAGTACCCGACACGCAGTATTTT.